Below, 3 T cell receptor beta chains from the same sample are listed, as sequenced in a study of blood T cell repertoires in COVID-19. The table came from immunoSEQ multiplex PCR; TCRdb's copy has only in-frame clones and leaves some out. This sample has about 55,000 clones; 80% to 90% occur once, and the top ten carry 3% to 4.5%. The sequenced material came from peripheral blood. The receptors stem from a man between 35 and 55 years old with COVID-19, enrolled during active disease.

The gene calls are TRBV11-2 and TRBJ2-2; D is possibly TRBD1 (6 bases). Germline V CDR1 and CDR2: SGHAT, FQNNGV. The CDR3 length is 17 residues. Between the trimmed V and J ends, which lost 5 bases and 2 bases, there was a span of 18 bases. The CDR3 DNA is TGTGCCAGCAGCACCTACCGACAGGTCGAAAACACCGGGGAGCTGTTTTTT. Translating it yields CASSTYRQVENTGELFF.

The chain links TRBV30 to TRBJ1-1; the D gene is possibly TRBD1 (6 bases). From germline, CDR1 is GTSNPN and CDR2 SVGIG (reference sequence). V shed 5 bases and J shed 2 bases, with 15 bases lying between them. This CDR3 is built from 14 residues. CDR3 sequence reads: CAWQTRTVNTEAFF. CDR3 DNA: TGTGCCTGGCAAACCAGGACAGTCAACACTGAAGCTTTCTTT. Filled out from reference TRBV30 and TRBJ1-1, the complete variable domain reads SQTIHQWPATLVQPVGSPLSLECTVEGTSNPNLYWYRQAAGRGLQLLFYSVGIGQISSEVPQNLSASRPQDRQFILSSKKLLLSDSGFYLCAWQTRTVNTEAFFGQGTRLTVV.

This clone has a handful of counts. The CDR3 DNA reads as TGTGCCACCAGCAGCAGGGGGCTCTACGAGCAGTACTTC. Translated, it gives CATSSRGLYEQYF. J is TRBJ2-7 and V is TRBV15; 8 bases agree with TRBD1. V was pared by 3 bases and J by 3 bases, with 1 base of the junction left unmatched. Germline V CDR1 and CDR2: LNHNV, YYDKDF (reference sequence). The CDR3 has 13 residues.